This entry features one T cell receptor beta chain sequence. The sample has other DNA sequences that encode this CDR3 too. Assay used: immunoSEQ multiplex PCR; TCRdb lists only in-frame clones, some missing. The sample holds under 85,000 clones, about 92% seen once. The data were obtained in a study of control samples from healthy donors and cancer patients. Per germline, CDR1 KGHSH and CDR2 LQKENI. This CDR3 region has 13 residues. The V and J ends lost 3 bases and 1 base respectively, with 6 bases between them. The chain recombines TRBV18 with TRBJ2-5; D is undetermined. This clonotype originated in a man aged 55-75 years with colorectal cancer. The sample comprised PBMCs. The CDR3 bases are TGTGCCAGCTCACCCGGGCTCCAAGAGACCCAGTACTTC. This sequence encodes CASSPGLQETQYF.